One sample yielded the 5 T cell receptor beta chains listed below, sequenced in a study of regulatory T cells in long-lasting Graves disease. Arm-PCR of CDR3 regions and iRepertoire HTBI primers were the basis on which TCR beta libraries were built. MiXCR, run by TCRdb on the multiplex PCR reads, gives a single entry per CDR3 protein. The data contain about 440,000 distinct CDR3 sequences, less than 20% of them singletons. Time point denoted: newly diagnosed GD, antithyroid drugs for less than 3 months. PBMC RNA served as the TCR library source. These sequences were also reported in another study, on T cells in Graves' hyperthyroidism and ophthalmopathy.

The material sequenced was peripheral blood mononuclear cells (PBMCs), taken at new diagnosis, from a patient treated with antithyroid drugs. The receptor source for this set is a woman between 25 and 40 years old with Graves disease.

This clonotype was recorded at least ten times. V usage is TRBV12-5 and J usage is TRBJ2-1; D not resolved. The CDR3 sequence is 13 residues long. V was shortened by 2 bases and J by 9 bases, with 11 bases between the two germline ends. Germline-derived CDR1 and CDR2 are LGHNT and FRNRAP. CDR3 loop: CASGLTSGFEQFF. As DNA, the CDR3 is TGTGCTAGTGGTTTGACCTCAGGATTTGAGCAGTTCTTC.

To note about this clonotype: This may come from a read error, since a much larger clone is one base off. The V call is TRBV12-3 or TRBV12-4, the J call TRBJ1-1; no firm D call. The CDR3 length is 13 residues. Trimming left V 4 bases short and J 11 bases short, with 17 bases between. CDR3 protein: CASSYLRMPEAFF. DNA of the CDR3: TGTGCCAGCAGTTACCTGAGGATGCCGGAGGCTTTCTTT.

V gene TRBV6-5 combines with J gene TRBJ2-7; D gene ambiguous. V was cut by 2 bases and J by 4 bases, with 15 bases left in between. Germline V CDR1 and CDR2: MNHEY, SVGAGI. The CDR3 has 15 amino acids. This chain's CDR3 is CASSYLRADQYEQYF. Written as DNA, the CDR3 is TGTGCCAGCAGTTACCTACGTGCGGACCAATACGAGCAGTACTTC.

The sample holds many counts of this clonotype. The chain combines TRBV30 with TRBJ1-2; D gene uncertain. Germline lookup yields CDR1 GTSNPN and CDR2 SVGIG (reference sequence). The CDR3 totals 13 residues. CDR3 nucleotide sequence: TGTGTTTTATCCGTCAAAGCTAACTATGGCTACACCTTC. It encodes CVLSVKANYGYTF.

The J gene is TRBJ2-7, the V gene TRBV7-3; D is unclear. V lost 3 bases and J lost 4, with 16 bases in between. There are 15 residues in the CDR3. Germline-derived CDR1 and CDR2 are SGHTA and FQGTGA. CDR3 in amino acids: CASSFFSGFPYEQYF. CDR3 sequence (DNA): TGTGCCAGCAGCTTTTTTTCGGGTTTCCCTTACGAGCAGTACTTC. Full variable domain (outside the CDR3, taken from reference TRBV7-3 and TRBJ2-7): GAGVSQTPSNKVTEKGKYVELRCDPISGHTALYWYRQSLGQGPEFLIYFQGTGAADDSGLPNDRFFAVRPEGSVSTLKIQRTERGDSAVYLCASSFFSGFPYEQYFGPGTRLTVT.